These 2 T cell receptor beta chains share one sample of origin, sequenced in a study of STAT5B mutations in CD4+ large granular lymphocyte leukemia. Profiled with immunoSEQ multiplex PCR; TCRdb holds only in-frame clones, not every one. The table lists under 40,000 clones, 78% of them singletons. Sequencing was done on a sample of CD4+ T cells from blood buffy coats. These receptors originate from a human donor in good health.

This clone was seen only once. This chain links TRBV11-2 with TRBJ2-7; 7 nucleotides line up with TRBD2. There are 12 residues in the CDR3. Germline V CDR1 and CDR2: SGHAT, FQNNGV. V lost 1 base and J lost 12; bases outside the gene matches: 6. This CDR3 is CASSLGVGEGYF. The CDR3, as DNA: TGTGCCAGCAGCTTAGGTGTGGGGGAGGGGTACTTC. Complete variable domain (other parts from reference TRBV11-2 and TRBJ2-7): EAGVAQSPRYKIIEKRQSVAFWCNPISGHATLYWYQQILGQGPKLLIQFQNNGVVDDSQLPKDRFSAERLKGVDSTLKIQPAKLEDSAVYLCASSLGVGEGYFGPGTRLTVT.

This sequence joins TRBV10-3 and TRBJ1-6; the D is unclear. Deletions cut 7 bases from V and 0 bases from J, with 4 bases between. CDR1 ENHRY and CDR2 SYGVKD come from the germline V gene. CDR3 length: 13 amino acids. The CDR3: CAITSSYNSPLHF. The CDR3 bases are TGTGCCATCACGAGCTCCTATAATTCACCCCTCCACTTT.